Sequencing of this TCR beta chain was carried out in a study of blood T cell repertoires in COVID-19. The germline V gene has CDR1 WNHNN and CDR2 SYGVQD (reference sequence). The length of the CDR3 is 15 residues. V was trimmed by 3 bases and J by 3 bases, leaving 11 bases between them. As handled by the study authors: It was from reference gene primer amplification that nucleated cell counts were estimated. Here immunoSEQ multiplex PCR was the method, and the copy in TCRdb shows in-frame clones only, minus some. The DNA was the basis for D and trimming; V, J and clone size are from that table. Of about 72,000 clones listed, around four fifths are singletons.

Sequencing was carried out using peripheral blood. The chain has TRBV10-1 and TRBJ2-2; the D gene is possibly TRBD2 (6 bases). The source of this sequence is a woman over 75 with acute or convalescent COVID-19. The CDR3 DNA sequence: TGCGCCAGCAGTGACCCGGGAGCGGACACCGGGGAGCTGTTTTTT. Its protein product is CASSDPGADTGELFF.